This T cell receptor beta chain was documented in a study of blood T cell repertoires in COVID-19. Seattle-derived patients entered the study during active infection and were followed longitudinally. Produced via immunoSEQ multiplex PCR; TCRdb's table is partial and in-frame only. This table holds 70,000 to 95,000 clones, about 73% found once. This CDR3 contains 15 residues. Germline CDR1 is LNHDA and CDR2 is SQIVND (reference sequence). The V segment lost 1 base and the J segment 2 bases; nucleotides outside the gene matches: 4. The chain recombines TRBV19 with TRBJ2-7, with TRBD2 matching over 8 bases. The receptor's source is a man between 60 and 75 years old with COVID-19, enrolled during active disease. Input material: peripheral blood. The CDR3 spells CASSIAGGSTYEQYF. The DNA of the CDR3 is TGTGCCAGTAGTATAGCGGGGGGGTCCACCTACGAGCAGTACTTC.